This entry lists 24 T cell receptor beta chains sequenced from one sample in a study of T cell repertoires in cytomegalovirus infection. TCRdb re-called the reads with MiXCR, one entry per CDR3 protein. The table includes tens of thousands of distinct CDR3 sequences, 20% to 30% detected once. No antigen has been assigned to these receptors. This specimen consisted of CD8+ T cells from cultured PBMCs, obtained from culture after CMV antigen stimulation. The receptors here all came from a human donor in good health (CMV status not recorded). Some clones in this sample may be carry-over from other donors' samples.

The V call is TRBV10-1, the J call TRBJ1-5; no reliable D call. The V end lost 0 bases, the J end lost 7 bases, and 10 bases lay between the germline ends. Germline CDR1 is WNHNN and CDR2 is SYGVQD (reference sequence). The CDR3 is 14 residues long. The chain's CDR3 is CASSESGGKQPQHF. CDR3 in DNA: TGCGCCAGCAGTGAGTCCGGAGGGAAGCAGCCCCAGCATTTT.

This clonotype was seen a handful of times. The chain carries TRBV7-2 and TRBJ1-2; perhaps TRBD1 as D (5 bases). V gave up 5 bases and J gave up 6 bases, with 10 bases separating them. Germline loops: CDR1 SGHTA, CDR2 FQGNSA. This CDR3 is built from 12 residues. The CDR3 DNA sequence: TGTGCCAGCAGCCGCAGGGAGGATGGCTACACCTTC. Translating it yields CASSRREDGYTF. The variable domain in full, completed from reference TRBV7-2 and TRBJ1-2, reads GAGVSQSPSNKVTEKGKDVELRCDPISGHTALYWYRQSLGQGLEFLIYFQGNSAPDKSGLPSDRFSAERTGGSVSTLTIQRTQQEDSAVYLCASSRREDGYTFGSGTRLTVV.

The rearrangement links TRBV28 to TRBJ1-5; 9 bases match TRBD1. This CDR3 has 16 amino acids. Germline loops: CDR1 MDHEN, CDR2 SYDVKM. V lost 4 bases, J lost 6 bases, and 10 bases stayed unmatched. The CDR3 spells CASSSPRDRASQPQHF. CDR3 DNA: TGTGCCAGCAGTTCCCCGCGGGACAGGGCTTCTCAGCCCCAGCATTTT.

This clonotype was observed a handful of times. V is TRBV25-1 and J is TRBJ2-3; no definite D call. Per the germline V gene, CDR1 is MGHDK and CDR2 is SYGVNS. This CDR3 is built from 13 residues. V lost 4 bases and J 6 bases, leaving 11 bases between the germline ends. The CDR3 sequence: CASSVGEADTQYF. The CDR3 coding sequence is TGTGCCAGCAGTGTTGGAGAGGCGGATACGCAGTATTTT.

This clonotype was observed a handful of times. V and J are TRBV6-2 or TRBV6-3 and TRBJ2-7; 7 bases agree with TRBD2. The CDR3 is made up of 13 amino acids. CDR1 and CDR2 from the germline V gene are MNHEY and SVGEGT. With 4 bases clipped from V and 5 bases from J, the junction kept 5 bases outside the gene matches. The DNA of the CDR3 is TGTGCCAGCAGTTGGGAGGGGCTGGACGAGCAGTACTTC. It codes for CASSWEGLDEQYF.

This clonotype was counted many times. As DNA, the CDR3 is TGTGCCAGCAGCTTAAAGGAAGGCGAGCAGTACTTC. Protein sequence: CASSLKEGEQYF. This chain links TRBV7-8 with TRBJ2-7; D gene ambiguous. CDR3 length equals 12 residues. Germline CDR1 is SGHVS and CDR2 is FQNEAQ. V lost 2 bases to trimming and J lost 6 bases, with 8 bases between them.

This clonotype was found many times. The J gene is TRBJ1-5, the V gene TRBV12-3 or TRBV12-4, with 10 bases aligning to TRBD1. V gave up 6 bases and J gave up 6 bases; unmatched junction bases: 5. The CDR3 totals 14 residues. The CDR3 loop reads CASSLGTGVQPQHF. The CDR3 bases are TGTGCCAGCAGCTTGGGGACAGGGGTTCAGCCCCAGCATTTT.

The count of this clonotype is one. The rearrangement uses TRBV3-1 and TRBJ2-3; 12 bases are shared with TRBD2. This CDR3 comprises 19 residues. With V trimmed by 0 bases and J by 0 bases, 7 bases remained unmatched. Germline V gene lookup returns CDR1 LGHDT and CDR2 YNNKEL (reference sequence). As DNA, the CDR3 is TGTGCCAGCAGCCAAGATCCTAGCGGGAGGGTCGGGAGCACAGATACGCAGTATTTT. Amino acid sequence: CASSQDPSGRVGSTDTQYF.

This clonotype was detected a few times. The chain uses TRBV9 and TRBJ2-3; D possibly matches TRBD1 or TRBD2 (5 bases each). The length of the CDR3 is 13 residues. V lost 3 bases and J lost 7, with 12 bases in between. Germline values: CDR1 SGDLS, CDR2 YYNGEE. This CDR3 is CASSATGTYTQYF. The DNA for the CDR3 is TGTGCCAGCAGCGCCACCGGGACCTATACGCAGTATTTT.

The DNA for the CDR3 is TGCGCCAGCAGCCAAGAAGGCCTAGCGGAAAGCTCCTACGAGCAGTACTTC. It codes for CASSQEGLAESSYEQYF. V usage is TRBV4-1 and J usage is TRBJ2-7, with 7 bases lining up with TRBD2. This CDR3 comprises 17 residues. V shed 0 bases and J 0 bases; nucleotides not matched to a gene: 8. Germline-derived CDR1 and CDR2 are MGHRA and YSYEKL.

This clonotype appeared a few times. The rearrangement joins TRBV19 to TRBJ2-1, with D unresolved. Between the trimmed V and J ends, which lost 5 bases and 6 bases, there was a span of 11 bases. Germline CDR1 is LNHDA and CDR2 is SQIVND (reference sequence). The CDR3 length is 13 residues. CDR3 loop: CASSVLSSNEQFF. The CDR3 region has the DNA TGTGCCAGTAGTGTCCTTAGTAGCAATGAGCAGTTCTTC.

The chain links TRBV9 to TRBJ1-5; no clear D. The CDR3 has 16 residues. Looked up from germline, CDR1 is SGDLS and CDR2 is YYNGEE. The V end was cut by 0 bases, the J end by 0 bases, with 10 bases between. CDR3 region: CASSVDGHDSNQPQHF. The CDR3 nucleotides are TGTGCCAGCAGCGTAGATGGTCACGATAGCAATCAGCCCCAGCATTTT.

J is TRBJ2-1 and V is TRBV27; possibly TRBD2 for D (6 bases). This CDR3 has 16 amino acids. V was shortened by 5 bases and J by 0 bases, with 14 bases between the two germline ends. In germline, CDR1 is MNHEY, CDR2 SMNVEV (reference sequence). The CDR3 is CASSPSGLSSYNEQFF. CDR3 nucleotide sequence: TGTGCCAGCAGTCCAAGCGGGTTGAGCTCCTACAATGAGCAGTTCTTC.

This clonotype was recorded at least ten times. V and J are TRBV12-5 and TRBJ2-7, with D perhaps given as TRBD1 or TRBD2 (5 bases each). There are 13 residues in the CDR3. The V gene lost 1 base and the J gene lost 5 bases, with 9 bases spanning the gap. Per the germline V gene, CDR1 is LGHNT and CDR2 is FRNRAP. The CDR3 DNA sequence: TGTGCTAGTGGTTTGGGAGGGACCCACGAGCAGTACTTC. Its translation: CASGLGGTHEQYF.

Regarding this clonotype: It may be a read error: a sequence one base away is much more abundant. V gene TRBV7-6 combines with J gene TRBJ2-7, with D maybe TRBD2 (5 bases). Germline values: CDR1 SGHVS, CDR2 FNYEAQ. The CDR3 is made up of 13 amino acids. Here the CDR3 reads CVSSLAQNYEQYF. Written as DNA, the CDR3 is TGTGTCAGCAGCTTAGCGCAGAATTACGAGCAGTACTTC.

The chain employs TRBV7-9 and TRBJ2-7, with 7 bases lining up with TRBD1. V shed 1 base, J shed 2 bases, and the junction held 8 bases outside the gene matches. The CDR3 consists of 16 residues. Per the germline V gene, CDR1 is SEHNR and CDR2 is FQNEAQ (reference sequence). Here the CDR3 reads CASSLGDRDRAYEQYF. The CDR3 DNA sequence: TGTGCCAGCAGCTTAGGAGACAGGGACCGAGCCTACGAGCAGTACTTC.

Comments on this clonotype: One end of the junction fails to match germline, which may point to a read error. This chain joins TRBV4-1 and TRBJ2-1, with 8 positions matching TRBD2. Looked up from germline, CDR1 is MGHRA and CDR2 is YSYEKL. The CDR3 sequence is 18 residues long. As DNA, the CDR3 is TGCGCCAGCAGCCGGACTTTGATAGCGGGATCCTCCTACAATGAGCAGCTCTTC. As protein: CASSRTLIAGSSYNEQLF.

This clonotype has at least ten counts. The chain employs TRBV9 and TRBJ2-7, with D tentatively TRBD2 (5 bases). Trimming took 4 bases from V and 7 from J, leaving 27 bases between them. CDR3 length equals 17 residues. Germline loops: CDR1 SGDLS, CDR2 YYNGEE. The DNA for the CDR3 is TGTGCCAGCAGCCCCACCTCAAAGTTTTCGGGGTCGGAGGAGCAGTACTTC. Its protein product is CASSPTSKFSGSEEQYF.

This clonotype was observed a single time. The chain has TRBV11-2 and TRBJ2-7; D is perhaps TRBD1 or TRBD2 (7 bases each). This CDR3 is built from 14 residues. Between the trimmed V and J ends, which lost 5 bases and 4 bases, there was a span of 15 bases. Germline values: CDR1 SGHAT, CDR2 FQNNGV. The CDR3 DNA is TGTGCCAGCAGCCTTTACAGGGGAGGGTACGAGCAGTACTTC. It is translated as CASSLYRGGYEQYF.

This chain joins TRBV6-2 or TRBV6-3 and TRBJ1-5; maybe TRBD1 (6 bases). The V end lost 8 bases, the J end lost 7 bases, and 15 bases lay between the germline ends. The CDR3 is 13 amino acids. Germline CDR1 and CDR2: MNHEY and SVGEGT. The chain's CDR3 is CASGPGGRQPQHF. CDR3 in DNA: TGTGCCAGCGGTCCCGGGGGGCGGCAGCCCCAGCATTTT.

In this sample, this clonotype turned up many times. This chain uses TRBV7-2 with TRBJ2-3; 12 bases agree with TRBD2. The CDR3 totals 15 residues. Germline V lookup: CDR1 SGHTA, CDR2 FQGNSA. V trimming: 3 bases; J trimming: 4 bases; junction bases outside the gene matches: 2. The chain's CDR3 is CASSLTSGRSDTQYF. DNA of the CDR3: TGTGCCAGCAGCTTGACTAGCGGGAGATCAGATACGCAGTATTTT.

The V gene is TRBV27, the J gene TRBJ2-7; D is possibly TRBD2 (5 bases). V was clipped by 2 bases and J by 6 bases, with 11 bases between them. Germline CDR1 is MNHEY and CDR2 is SMNVEV (reference sequence). The CDR3 is 13 residues long. The CDR3 loop is CASSLGATTEQYF. The CDR3 nucleotides are TGTGCCAGCAGTTTAGGAGCGACTACCGAGCAGTACTTC.

The chain is built from TRBV2 and TRBJ1-5, with D tentatively TRBD1 (6 bases). The CDR3 loop spans 17 amino acids. V dropped 1 base and J dropped 0 bases, with 13 bases sitting between them. Per germline, CDR1 SNHLY and CDR2 FYNNEI. The chain's CDR3 is CASSEVGARISNQPQHF. The CDR3 DNA reads as TGTGCCAGCAGTGAAGTGGGGGCCCGTATTAGCAATCAGCCCCAGCATTTT.

The chain joins TRBV4-2 to TRBJ2-5, with 8 bases identical to TRBD2. CDR1 LGHNA and CDR2 YNFKEQ come from the germline V gene. V gave up 4 bases and J gave up 5 bases; unmatched junction bases: 6. This CDR3 contains 14 residues. The CDR3 nucleotides read TGTGCCAGCAGCCCCGAAGCGGGGGCGGAGACCCAGTACTTC. This translates into CASSPEAGAETQYF.